This TCR beta chain was retrieved from a study of blood T cell repertoires in COVID-19. V shed 4 bases, J shed 3 bases, and the junction held 18 bases outside the gene matches. Germline V CDR1 and CDR2: SNHLY, FYNNEI. CDR3 length equals 19 residues. Clones were sequenced by immunoSEQ multiplex PCR, and TCRdb holds only the in-frame ones, with some missing. This table has some 290,000 clones, about nine tenths appearing once. The J gene is TRBJ1-5, the V gene TRBV2, with 7 positions matching TRBD1. The specimen sequenced was peripheral blood. This clonotype was sampled from a woman aged 25 to 39 with COVID-19, enrolled during active disease. CDR3 DNA sequence: TGTGCCAGCAGTGCCCCCCTATCGAGGGGGCTAGGTGACAATCAGCCCCAGCATTTT. It translates to CASSAPLSRGLGDNQPQHF.